The rows below give T cell receptor beta chains drawn from one sample of a study of early T cells in non-severe SARS-CoV-2 infection. TCRdb re-analysed the 5' RACE reads in MiXCR, keeping a single row per CDR3 protein. The sample lists around 86,000 distinct CDR3 sequences, roughly 14% occurring once. The sequencing sample was made of whole blood. The receptors shown here come from an adult who was a healthcare worker with PCR-confirmed SARS-CoV-2 infection or an uninfected control (not recorded which). Both conserved end residues are part of each CDR3. The D gene is left open where the match is weak. Clone size is stated in some rows and not others, as once, few, many or a class when expanded.

abundance	v_gene	d_gene	j_gene	CDR3aa	CDR3nt
.	TRBV3-1	.	TRBJ2-2	CASSPLGQENTGELFF	TGTGCCAGCAGCCCCTTAGGCCAAGAAAACACCGGGGAGCTGTTTTTT
few	TRBV15	.	TRBJ1-3	CATSRERGTAAIYF	TGTGCCACCAGCAGAGAGAGAGGGACCGCCGCCATATATTTT
few	TRBV6-1	.	TRBJ1-5	CASSEVPVGQPQHF	TGTGCCAGCAGTGAAGTGCCGGTGGGACAGCCCCAGCATTTT
many	TRBV5-1	.	TRBJ2-3	CASSLSAHTDTQYF	TGCGCCAGCAGCCTTAGCGCGCACACAGATACGCAGTATTTT
.	TRBV6-2/TRBV6-3	.	TRBJ1-2	CASSPSIYGYTF	TGTGCCAGCAGTCCCAGCATTTATGGCTACACCTTC
once	TRBV30	TRBD1	TRBJ1-1	CAGGQYRGDTEAFF	TGTGCCGGAGGCCAGTACAGGGGGGACACTGAAGCTTTCTTT
few	TRBV6-1	.	TRBJ2-6	CASSEALGAGANVLTF	TGTGCCAGCAGTGAAGCTTTGGGGGCTGGGGCCAACGTCCTGACTTTC
.	TRBV6-5	TRBD1	TRBJ1-3	CASSYLDRAGNTIYF	TGTGCCAGCAGTTACCTGGACAGGGCTGGAAACACCATATATTTT
few	TRBV6-1	TRBD2	TRBJ2-1	CASRETSGGALEQFF	TGTGCCAGCAGGGAGACTAGCGGGGGGGCCCTTGAGCAGTTCTTC
.	TRBV20-1	TRBD1	TRBJ1-2	CSARDGRGSRSYGYTF	TGCAGTGCTAGAGATGGCAGGGGGAGTCGTAGCTATGGCTACACCTTC
.	TRBV12-3/TRBV12-4	TRBD2	TRBJ2-3	CASKSSGGTDTQYF	TGTGCCAGCAAGTCTAGCGGGGGCACAGATACGCAGTATTTT
.	TRBV7-2	.	TRBJ1-6	CVSSFGGGRINSPLHF	TGTGTCAGCAGCTTTGGTGGGGGACGGATAAATTCACCCCTCCACTTT
many	TRBV7-8	TRBD2	TRBJ2-2	CASSFLAGAETGELFF	TGTGCCAGCAGCTTTCTAGCGGGGGCAGAGACCGGGGAGCTGTTTTTT
.	TRBV5-5	.	TRBJ1-1	CASSLTGRESEAFF	TGTGCCAGCAGCTTGACTGGGAGGGAGTCTGAAGCTTTCTTT
.	TRBV29-1	.	TRBJ1-1	CSGVRAQGAEAFF	TGCAGCGGTGTCCGGGCCCAAGGGGCTGAAGCTTTCTTT
few	TRBV25-1	.	TRBJ2-2	CASSDNSKANTGELFF	TGTGCCAGCAGTGACAACTCTAAAGCGAACACCGGGGAGCTGTTTTTT
many	TRBV10-3	.	TRBJ2-3	CAISESKVTQYF	TGTGCCATCAGTGAGTCGAAGGTTACGCAGTATTTT
.	TRBV20-1	TRBD2	TRBJ2-5	CSALPGLAGVLETQYF	TGCAGTGCCCTCCCGGGACTAGCGGGGGTCCTAGAGACCCAGTACTTC
many	TRBV2	TRBD1	TRBJ2-2	CASRRQGSGTGELFF	TGTGCCAGCAGGAGACAGGGGTCAGGCACCGGGGAGCTGTTTTTT
few	TRBV11-2	.	TRBJ2-3	CASSSARTSLTDTQYF	TGTGCCAGCAGCTCAGCCCGGACCTCCCTTACAGATACGCAGTATTTT
few	TRBV7-2	TRBD1	TRBJ1-4	CASSSDRGFNEKLFF	TGTGCCAGCAGCTCCGACAGGGGGTTTAATGAAAAACTGTTTTTT
many	TRBV2	.	TRBJ2-5	CASSAPGRETQYF	TGTGCCAGCAGTGCCCCCGGGAGAGAGACCCAGTACTTC
few	TRBV4-1	.	TRBJ2-1	CASSQTRTDPYNEQFF	TGCGCCAGCAGCCAAACCCGGACAGATCCCTACAATGAGCAGTTCTTC
few	TRBV7-2	.	TRBJ2-3	CASSNLENTQYF	TGTGCCAGCAGCAATTTGGAAAATACGCAGTATTTT
many	TRBV24-1	.	TRBJ1-1	CATSALVKAFF	TGTGCCACCAGTGCCTTGGTCAAAGCTTTCTTT
.	TRBV7-3	TRBD2	TRBJ2-1	CASSLRSTSGHNEQFF	TGTGCCAGCAGCTTAAGATCCACTAGCGGGCACAATGAGCAGTTCTTC
many	TRBV14	TRBD1	TRBJ2-1	CASSGQGFNEQFF	TGTGCCAGCAGCGGACAGGGCTTTAATGAGCAGTTCTTC
few	TRBV23-1	.	TRBJ2-5	CAKPDSYQETQYF	TGCGCCAAACCCGACAGTTACCAAGAGACCCAGTACTTC
many	TRBV27	.	TRBJ1-5	CASSLIPGNQPQHF	TGTGCCAGCAGTTTGATCCCGGGCAATCAGCCCCAGCATTTT
.	TRBV9	TRBD2	TRBJ2-3	CASSVLAGARSTDTQYF	TGTGCCAGCAGCGTACTAGCGGGGGCCCGTAGCACAGATACGCAGTATTTT
.	TRBV20-1	.	TRBJ2-3	CSARDQDTQYF	TGCAGTGCTAGAGATCAAGATACGCAGTATTTT
.	TRBV20-1	.	TRBJ1-2	CSARRAQGLGYTF	TGCAGTGCTAGAAGGGCTCAGGGGCTTGGCTACACCTTC
few	TRBV7-2	TRBD1	TRBJ2-5	CASSVRDRVHETQYF	TGTGCCAGCAGTGTTAGGGACAGGGTTCACGAGACCCAGTACTTC